This T cell receptor beta chain stems from a study of cytomegalovirus exposure and HLA in healthy donors. The PCR contained 60 Vbeta and 13 Jbeta primers. Assay: immunoSEQ multiplex PCR; the TCRdb copy retains only in-frame clones and omits some. Of about 130,000 clones detected, 80% appear once; the ten largest clones hold over 4%. The V gene end was trimmed by 5 bases and the J gene end by 8 bases; junction bases not matched to a gene: 9. Looked up from germline, CDR1 is SEHNR and CDR2 is FQNEAQ (reference sequence). The CDR3 covers 14 residues. Only one count was recorded for this clone. The antigen is not known. Whole-study results and caveats: Earlier results showed most TCR beta V segments being productive about 87% or about 30% of the time. Researchers reportedly found TCR beta sequences accurately predicted most subjects' HLA-A and HLA-B alleles. The records held CMV serostatus as the only immune exposure information. As a later analysis showed, several of the most significant clusters appeared to be linked to common viral pathogens.

Sample: PBMCs. The sequence was collected from a man in his thirties or forties in good health. The V call is TRBV7-9, the J call TRBJ1-2; TRBD1 agrees at 9 bases. CDR3: CASSRTGGPGGYTF. The DNA for the CDR3 is TGTGCCAGCAGCCGCACAGGGGGCCCCGGGGGCTACACCTTC.